Presented here are 26 T cell receptor beta chains from one specimen sequenced in a study of CD8+CD57+ T cells in acquired aplastic anemia. Genomic DNA acted as the template from which TCR beta VDJ combination and CDR3 sequence profiling were carried out. From the reads, TCRdb called clonotypes with MiXCR, one entry per CDR3 protein. Of under 350,000 distinct CDR3 sequences in the sample, under 65% were seen once. Patients who underwent sequencing had shown CD8+CD57+ cell expansion by flow cytometry. Sequenced: sorted CD4+, CD8+, or CD8+CD57+ T cells (not recorded which) from PBMCs. The receptor set was obtained from a human donor with aplastic anemia.

This rearrangement joins TRBV2 to TRBJ2-3, with TRBD2 matching over 9 bases. V was clipped by 7 bases and J by 1 base; unmatched bases: 9. From germline, CDR1 is SNHLY and CDR2 FYNNEI. This CDR3 comprises 16 residues. CDR3 in amino acids: CASKGRGGRGTDTQYF. CDR3 coding DNA: TGTGCCAGCAAGGGGCGGGGGGGCCGCGGCACAGATACGCAGTATTTT.

A few counts support this clonotype. The V and J genes are TRBV10-2 and TRBJ1-6; TRBD1 is a possible D gene (5 bases). The CDR3 has 15 amino acids. Germline V gives CDR1 WSHSY, CDR2 SAAADI. V was clipped by 3 bases and J by 8 bases, with 14 bases between them. The CDR3 nucleotides are TGCGCCAGCAGTGAACTAACAACGGGACATTCACCCCTCCACTTT. This sequence encodes CASSELTTGHSPLHF.

In its sample, this clonotype was seen once. V usage is TRBV9 and J usage is TRBJ1-1; 7 nucleotides align to TRBD1. The junction had 4 bases not matched to a gene; V was cut back by 3 bases and J by 5 bases. The CDR3 consists of 13 residues. The V gene's germline CDR1 is SGDLS and CDR2 YYNGEE. The CDR3 sequence is CASSALTGTEAFF. The CDR3 nucleotides read TGTGCCAGCAGCGCCTTGACAGGGACTGAAGCTTTCTTT.

The chain links TRBV11-2 to TRBJ2-7; the D gene is possibly TRBD2 (6 bases). The germline V gene encodes CDR1 SGHAT and CDR2 FQNNGV. The CDR3 totals 15 residues. Trimming took off 5 bases at V and 3 bases at J, with 17 bases between the two ends. The CDR3 loop is CASSPRPRGLYEQYF. CDR3 bases: TGTGCCAGCAGCCCGCGGCCCCGGGGACTCTACGAGCAGTACTTC.

With respect to this clonotype: Being one base from a much bigger clone, this may be a read error. The chain recombines TRBV7-3 with TRBJ2-7; 14 bases are a match to TRBD2. CDR3 size: 15 residues. Germline CDR1 SGHTA, CDR2 FQGTGA. The CDR3 sequence: CTSSLGTSGRGGQYF. The CDR3 nucleotides are TGTACCAGCAGCCTCGGGACTAGCGGGAGAGGGGGGCAGTACTTC.

This clonotype was seen at least ten times. The chain uses TRBV7-9 and TRBJ1-3, with D tentatively TRBD1 (6 bases). CDR1 is SEHNR, CDR2 FQNEAQ, per germline (reference sequence). V lost 2 bases, J lost 6 bases, and 17 bases lay in between. The length of the CDR3 is 16 residues. CDR3: CASSLTARGVENTIYF. The CDR3 DNA sequence: TGTGCCAGCAGCTTAACCGCCAGGGGTGTTGAAAACACCATATATTTT.

V usage is TRBV6-1 and J usage is TRBJ2-7; weak D call: TRBD2 (6 bases). The J call may not be correct, given that the DNA end is closer to TRBJ2-5. This CDR3 comprises 13 residues. From germline, CDR1 is MNHNS and CDR2 SASEGT. The CDR3 DNA follows: TGTGCCAGCAGTTACCAGGTGGGGGGGACCCAGTACTTC. Its translation is CASSYQVGGTQYF.

The rearrangement links TRBV3-1 to TRBJ1-3, with D possibly TRBD1 on 6 matching bases. Per the germline V gene, CDR1 is LGHDT and CDR2 is YNNKEL (reference sequence). The CDR3 consists of 17 residues. The ends were cut back, 1 base at V and 4 bases at J, with 17 bases in the middle. CDR3 DNA: TGTGCCAGCAGCCAAGTACAGGGAGCTCCCGGCGGAAACACCATATATTTT. Translation: CASSQVQGAPGGNTIYF.

This clonotype was observed many times. This rearrangement joins TRBV3-1 to TRBJ2-3; D is unclear. The V gene's germline CDR1 is LGHDT and CDR2 YNNKEL (reference sequence). The V end lost 1 base, the J end lost 1 base, and 12 bases lay between the germline ends. The CDR3 is 16 residues long. The CDR3 sequence: CASSQAGLPGTDTQYF. CDR3 bases: TGTGCCAGCAGCCAAGCGGGCCTACCAGGCACAGATACGCAGTATTTT.

CDR3 nucleotides: TGCAGTGCTAGGGGCAGAGCAAACACTGAAGCTTTCTTT. Translating gives CSARGRANTEAFF. The rearrangement joins TRBV20-1 to TRBJ1-1, with unresolved D. Germline assignment: CDR1 DFQATT and CDR2 SNEGSKA (reference sequence). Deletions cut 3 bases from V and 2 bases from J, with 10 bases between. The CDR3 contains 13 residues.

The CDR3 is CASSFRSNTEAFF. CDR3 DNA: TGTGCCAGCAGCTTCAGGAGCAACACTGAAGCTTTCTTT. This chain joins TRBV5-4 and TRBJ1-1; D uncertain. This CDR3 is built from 13 residues. V lost 2 bases and J lost 2, with 7 bases in between. The germline V gene has CDR1 SGHNT and CDR2 YYREEE (reference sequence).

In this sample, this clonotype turned up a few times. This chain links TRBV12-3 or TRBV12-4 with TRBJ2-7; 11 bases match TRBD2. There are 15 residues in the CDR3. Trimming at V came to 6 bases and at J to 1 base, leaving 5 bases not matched to a gene. CDR3 sequence: CASSKLAGDSYEQYF. The CDR3 coding sequence is TGTGCCAGCAGCAAACTAGCGGGGGATTCCTACGAGCAGTACTTC.

The sample holds one count of this clonotype. The chain recombines TRBV2 with TRBJ2-1; 7 nucleotides agree with TRBD1. The J segment lost 5 bases and the V segment lost 7 bases, leaving 5 bases of the junction unmatched. The CDR3 length is 13 residues. The germline V gene encodes CDR1 SNHLY and CDR2 FYNNEI. The DNA of the CDR3 is TGTGCCAGCAACCTGGACAGGAACAATGAGCAGTTCTTC. Its translation: CASNLDRNNEQFF.

This clonotype has at least ten counts. The gene calls are TRBV12-3 or TRBV12-4 and TRBJ2-3; 11 nucleotides agree with TRBD2. This CDR3 region has 15 residues. The V gene end was trimmed by 3 bases and the J gene end by 6 bases; junction bases not matched to a gene: 5. The DNA of the CDR3 is TGTGCCAGCAGTTTCGTAGCGGGGGGGAAGGATACGCAGTATTTT. Residues: CASSFVAGGKDTQYF.

Turning to this clonotype: At one of its ends the junction is not consistent with the germline gene, which may arise from a read error. The gene calls are TRBV12-3 or TRBV12-4 and TRBJ2-7; TRBD2 matches 8 bases. CDR3 length: 15 residues. In DNA form, the CDR3 reads TGTGCCAGCACGCTAACCGCGGCGGGAGGAAACCAGCAGCACTTC. Amino acid sequence: CASTLTAAGGNQQHF.

The rearrangement joins TRBV2 to TRBJ2-7; 7 bases align to TRBD1. The CDR3 has 13 amino acids. Per germline, CDR1 SNHLY and CDR2 FYNNEI. V lost 6 bases, J lost 3 bases, and 5 bases stayed unmatched. The CDR3 sequence: CASRGQFLYEQYF. CDR3 coding DNA: TGTGCCAGCAGGGGACAGTTCCTCTACGAGCAGTACTTC. Together with reference TRBV2 and TRBJ2-7, the CDR3 gives the full variable domain: EPEVTQTPSHQVTQMGQEVILRCVPISNHLYFYWYRQILGQKVEFLVSFYNNEISEKSEIFDDQFSVERPDGSNFTLKIRSTKLEDSAMYFCASRGQFLYEQYFGPGTRLTVT.

The rearrangement uses TRBV7-9 and TRBJ1-6; D is unresolved. From germline, CDR1 is SEHNR and CDR2 FQNEAQ (reference sequence). The ends were cut back, 2 bases at V and 8 bases at J, with 7 bases in the middle. This CDR3 region has 13 residues. CDR3 nucleotides: TGTGCCAGCAGCTTAAGGTGGGATTCACCCCTCCACTTT. It codes for CASSLRWDSPLHF.

There are a few counts of this clonotype. The chain couples TRBV4-2 to TRBJ2-7; no definite D call. CDR3 length: 14 residues. CDR1 is LGHNA, CDR2 YNFKEQ, per germline. The V gene lost 0 bases and the J gene lost 6 bases, with 12 bases spanning the gap. The CDR3 coding sequence is TGTGCCAGCAGCCAAGAGGTTGAGGTGGGCGAGCAGTACTTC. This encodes CASSQEVEVGEQYF.

The V gene is TRBV5-1, the J gene TRBJ1-2; no firm D call. The CDR3 runs to 12 residues. Germline lookup yields CDR1 SGHRS and CDR2 YFSETQ. The ends were cut back, 4 bases at V and 7 bases at J, with 11 bases in the middle. In nucleotides, the CDR3 is TGCGCCAGCAGCGCAAGTCGGGCTGGCTACACCTTC. Its translation is CASSASRAGYTF.

The V gene is TRBV7-9, the J gene TRBJ1-2; TRBD1 agrees at 9 bases. Germline CDR1 reads SEHNR; CDR2 reads FQNEAQ (reference sequence). The ends lost 2 bases at V and 4 bases at J; junction bases unmatched: 8. The CDR3 totals 16 residues. The CDR3 loop reads CASSLYGRDRAYGYTF. For the CDR3, the DNA is TGTGCCAGCAGCTTATACGGACGGGACAGGGCCTATGGCTACACCTTC.

As for this clonotype: This may arise from a read error, as a much more abundant clone is one base away. J is TRBJ1-2 and V is TRBV6-2 or TRBV6-3; D is uncertain. The CDR3 spans 11 residues. In germline, CDR1 is MNHEY, CDR2 SVGEGT. As DNA, the CDR3 is TGTGCCACGAACCTCGGGTATGGCCACACCTTC. Protein: CATNLGYGHTF.

The rearrangement uses TRBV20-1 and TRBJ2-5; D not certain. V dropped 2 bases and J dropped 7 bases, with 5 bases sitting between them. The CDR3 spans 10 residues. The germline V gene encodes CDR1 DFQATT and CDR2 SNEGSKA (reference sequence). CDR3 coding DNA: TGCAGTGCTAGAAACGGGACCCAGTACTTC. Protein: CSARNGTQYF.

V usage is TRBV10-1 and J usage is TRBJ2-3; D possibly corresponds to TRBD2 (6 bases). In germline, CDR1 is WNHNN, CDR2 SYGVQD (reference sequence). Trimming stripped 8 bases from V and 6 bases from J, with 18 bases between. The CDR3 is made up of 14 amino acids. CDR3 DNA sequence: TGCGCCAGCGGAGGGGTCCCGTCTTTGGATACGCAGTATTTT. It codes for CASGGVPSLDTQYF.

The sample holds many counts of this clonotype. The V and J genes are TRBV12-3 or TRBV12-4 and TRBJ1-1; the D is unclear. This CDR3 is 13 amino acids long. Trimming stripped 3 bases from V and 2 bases from J, with 7 bases between. The CDR3 protein is CASSLGSNTEAFF. The CDR3 region has the DNA TGTGCCAGCAGTTTGGGTTCAAACACTGAAGCTTTCTTT.

V usage is TRBV5-1 and J usage is TRBJ2-7, with a tentative D call TRBD2 (5 bases). The germline V and J ends were trimmed by 4 bases and 2 bases, with 10 bases remaining between them. The CDR3 sequence is 13 residues long. Germline CDR1 SGHRS, CDR2 YFSETQ. The CDR3, as DNA: TGCGCCAGCAGCGTGCGGGTTGCCTACGAGCAGTACTTC. This sequence encodes CASSVRVAYEQYF.

The V call is TRBV20-1, the J call TRBJ2-3; D not certain. This CDR3 contains 11 residues. The V gene lost 3 bases and the J gene lost 6 bases, with 7 bases spanning the gap. Germline CDR1 is DFQATT and CDR2 is SNEGSKA (reference sequence). CDR3 nucleotides: TGCAGTGCTAGGGACGCTGATACGCAGTATTTT. This gives the protein CSARDADTQYF.